This TCR beta chain was observed in a study of T cells in Graves' hyperthyroidism and ophthalmopathy. V lost 6 bases to trimming and J lost 3 bases, with 15 bases between them. The CDR3 runs 15 residues. The germline CDR1 and CDR2 sequences are ENHRY and SYGVKD. Template material for amplifying TCR beta CDR3 regions consisted of RNA transcripts. TCR CDR3 underwent first-round RT-PCR with the HTBI primer set. TCRdb called the multiplex PCR reads again in MiXCR, with one record for every CDR3 protein. The data show about 420,000 distinct CDR3 sequences, roughly 13% seen once. The PBMCs had their origin in 7.5 to 10 ml of fresh peripheral blood. This clonotype was seen only a few times.

The sample taken for sequencing was blood. This sequence originates from a woman under 30 with Graves' hyperthyroidism. V is TRBV10-3 and J is TRBJ1-5, with a possible D match to TRBD1 (5 bases). The CDR3 DNA is TGTGCCATCAGCCTTGATGACAGAAACAATCAGCCCCAGCATTTT. Amino acid sequence: CAISLDDRNNQPQHF.